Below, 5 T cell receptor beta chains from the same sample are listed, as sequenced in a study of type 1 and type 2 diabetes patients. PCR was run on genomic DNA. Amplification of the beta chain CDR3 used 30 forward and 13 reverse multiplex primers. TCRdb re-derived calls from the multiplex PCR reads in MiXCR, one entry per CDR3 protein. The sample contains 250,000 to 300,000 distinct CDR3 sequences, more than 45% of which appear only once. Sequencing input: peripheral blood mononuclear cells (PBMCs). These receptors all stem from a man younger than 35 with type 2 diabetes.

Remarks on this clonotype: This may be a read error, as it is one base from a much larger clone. The DNA of the CDR3 is TGTGCCCGGAGTGTAAAGCCGGTTGAGGTAGCGGGGTACTTC. Amino acids: CARSVKPVEVAGYF. The chain recombines TRBV30 with TRBJ2-5; 7 bases agree with TRBD2. The CDR3 has 14 residues. Germline CDR1 is GTSNPN and CDR2 is SVGIG (reference sequence).

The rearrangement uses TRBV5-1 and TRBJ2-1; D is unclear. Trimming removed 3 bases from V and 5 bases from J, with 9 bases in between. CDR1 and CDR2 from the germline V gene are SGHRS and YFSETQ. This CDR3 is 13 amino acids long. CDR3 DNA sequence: TGCGCCAGCAGCTCTATATTGGACAATGAGCAGTTCTTC. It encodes CASSSILDNEQFF.

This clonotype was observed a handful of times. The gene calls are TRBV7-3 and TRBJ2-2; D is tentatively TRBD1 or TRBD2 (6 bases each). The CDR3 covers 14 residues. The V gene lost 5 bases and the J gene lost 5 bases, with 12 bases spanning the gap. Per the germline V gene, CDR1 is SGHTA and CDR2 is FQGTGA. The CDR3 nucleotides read TGTGCCAGCAGCCGCGGGGACAAGACCGGGGAGCTGTTTTTT. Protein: CASSRGDKTGELFF.

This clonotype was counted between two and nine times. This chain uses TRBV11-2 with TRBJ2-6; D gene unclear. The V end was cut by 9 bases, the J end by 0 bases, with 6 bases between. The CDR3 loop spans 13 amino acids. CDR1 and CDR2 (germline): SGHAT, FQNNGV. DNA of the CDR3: TGTGCCAGTTCCCACTCTGGGGCCAACGTCCTGACTTTC. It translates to CASSHSGANVLTF.

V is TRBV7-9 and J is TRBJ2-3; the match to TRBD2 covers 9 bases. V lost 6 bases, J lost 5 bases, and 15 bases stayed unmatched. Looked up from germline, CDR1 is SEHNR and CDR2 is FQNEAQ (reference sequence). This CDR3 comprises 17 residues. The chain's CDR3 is CASSSLREGRTEDTQYF. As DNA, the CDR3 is TGTGCCAGCAGTTCCTTGCGGGAGGGACGTACGGAAGATACGCAGTATTTT.